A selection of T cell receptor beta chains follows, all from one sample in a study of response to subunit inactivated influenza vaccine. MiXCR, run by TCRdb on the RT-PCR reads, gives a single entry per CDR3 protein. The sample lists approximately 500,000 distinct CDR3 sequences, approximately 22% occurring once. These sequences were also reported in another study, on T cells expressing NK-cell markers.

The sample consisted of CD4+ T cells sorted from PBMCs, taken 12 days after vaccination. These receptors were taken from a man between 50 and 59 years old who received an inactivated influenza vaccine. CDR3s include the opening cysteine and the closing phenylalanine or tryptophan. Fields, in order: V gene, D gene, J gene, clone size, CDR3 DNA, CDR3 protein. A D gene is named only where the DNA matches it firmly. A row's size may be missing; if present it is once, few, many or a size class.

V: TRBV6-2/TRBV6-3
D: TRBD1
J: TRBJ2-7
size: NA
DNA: TGTGCCAGCAGTTACAGGGACAGGCTCTACGAGCAGTACTTC
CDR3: CASSYRDRLYEQYF

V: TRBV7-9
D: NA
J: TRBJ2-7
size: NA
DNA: TGTGCCAGCAGCTTAATGGCAGGAGACTACGAGCAGTACTTC
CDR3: CASSLMAGDYEQYF

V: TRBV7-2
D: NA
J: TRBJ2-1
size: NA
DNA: TGTGCCAGCAGCTTAGTTGGGGCCATTTCCTACAATGAGCAGTTCTTC
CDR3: CASSLVGAISYNEQFF

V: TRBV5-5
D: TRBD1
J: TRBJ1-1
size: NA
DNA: TGTGCCAGCAGCTTGGGACAGGGCGGGAACACTGAAGCTTTCTTT
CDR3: CASSLGQGGNTEAFF

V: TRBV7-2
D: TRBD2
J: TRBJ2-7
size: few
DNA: TGTGCCAGCAGCTTAATGGGACTAGCGGTCTACGAGCAGTACTTC
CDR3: CASSLMGLAVYEQYF

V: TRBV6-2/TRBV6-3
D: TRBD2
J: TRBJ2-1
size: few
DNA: TGTGCCAGCAGTTACTCGTGGGCGGGAGGCGATGAGCAGTTCTTC
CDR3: CASSYSWAGGDEQFF

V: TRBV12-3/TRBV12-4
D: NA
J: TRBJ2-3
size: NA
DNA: TGTGCCAGCACCCTGGGGCTAGGAGCAGATACGCAGTATTTT
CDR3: CASTLGLGADTQYF

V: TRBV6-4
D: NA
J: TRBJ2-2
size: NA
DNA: TGTGCCAGCAGCTGGGGGCCCCTCGGGGAGCTGTTTTTT
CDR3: CASSWGPLGELFF

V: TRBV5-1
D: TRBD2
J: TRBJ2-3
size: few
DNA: TGCGCCAGCACCGCGGGGGGGCAGACCGGCACAGATACGCAGTATTTT
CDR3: CASTAGGQTGTDTQYF

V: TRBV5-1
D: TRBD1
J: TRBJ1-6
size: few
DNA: TGCGCCACCCGCGAGACAGGGGACAATTCACCCCTCCACTTT
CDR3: CATRETGDNSPLHF

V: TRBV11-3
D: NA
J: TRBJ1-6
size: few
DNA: TGTGCCAGCAGCTCGGGACCAAACAGACCCCTCCACTTT
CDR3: CASSSGPNRPLHF

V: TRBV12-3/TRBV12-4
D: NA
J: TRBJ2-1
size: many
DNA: TGTGCCAGCAGTCCCCTCGGACTTAGGGTGCCCAATGAGCAGTTCTTC
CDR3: CASSPLGLRVPNEQFF

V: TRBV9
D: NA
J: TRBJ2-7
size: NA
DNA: TGTGCCAGCAGCGTAGCGCAGAAGAGCGCTGGAACTACCTACGAGCAGTACTTC
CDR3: CASSVAQKSAGTTYEQYF

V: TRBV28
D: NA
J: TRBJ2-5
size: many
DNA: TGTGCCAGCAGTTTGGGGCAGGAAGAGACCCAGTACTTC
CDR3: CASSLGQEETQYF

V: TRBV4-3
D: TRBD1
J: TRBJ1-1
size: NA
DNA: TGCGCCAGCAGCCACAGACAGGGGAGCACTGAAGCTTTCTTT
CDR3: CASSHRQGSTEAFF

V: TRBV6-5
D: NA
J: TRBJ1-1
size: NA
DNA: TGTGCCAGCAGTTCGTATGGGGTTAGGAACACTGAAGCTTTCTTT
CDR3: CASSSYGVRNTEAFF

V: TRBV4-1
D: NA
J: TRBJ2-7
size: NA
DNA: TGCGCCAGCAGCCCACCGAACAGGGACGAGCAGTACTTC
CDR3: CASSPPNRDEQYF

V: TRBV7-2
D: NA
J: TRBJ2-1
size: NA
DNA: TGTGCCAGCAGCTTAGCGCCAGGGACCTCTGGTGAGCAGTTCTTC
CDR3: CASSLAPGTSGEQFF

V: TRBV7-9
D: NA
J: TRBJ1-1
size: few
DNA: TGTGCCAGCAGCCCCCGCAGACTCCGTCGGGACACTGAAGCTTTCTTT
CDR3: CASSPRRLRRDTEAFF

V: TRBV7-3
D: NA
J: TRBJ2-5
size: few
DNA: TGTGCCAGCAGCTTAAGGCGCGGGGAGACCCAGTACTTC
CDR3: CASSLRRGETQYF

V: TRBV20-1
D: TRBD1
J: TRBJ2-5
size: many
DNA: TGCAGTGCTAGACAACAGGGGGCCCCCTCCCAGTACTTC
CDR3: CSARQQGAPSQYF

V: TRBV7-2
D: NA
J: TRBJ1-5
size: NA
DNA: TGTGCCAGCAGCTTTTCGGATCAGCCCCAGCATTTT
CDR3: CASSFSDQPQHF

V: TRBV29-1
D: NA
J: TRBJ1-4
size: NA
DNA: TGCAGCGCGGGGTTTAATGAAAAACTGTTTTTT
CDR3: CSAGFNEKLFF

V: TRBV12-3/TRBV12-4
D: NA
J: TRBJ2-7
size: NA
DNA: TGTGCCAGAACTCGAGCGTCCCCCTACGAGCAGTACTTC
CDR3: CARTRASPYEQYF

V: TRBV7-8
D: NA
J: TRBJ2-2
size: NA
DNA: TGTGCCAGCAGAGACGGACCGAACACCGGGGAGCTGTTTTTT
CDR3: CASRDGPNTGELFF

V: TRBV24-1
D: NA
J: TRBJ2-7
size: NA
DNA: TGTGCCACCAGCGGGACGGAACATACCTACGAGCAGTACTTC
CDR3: CATSGTEHTYEQYF

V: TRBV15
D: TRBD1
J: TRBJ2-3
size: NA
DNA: TGTGCCACCAGCAGAACAGGGGGCGGGACAGATACGCAGTATTTT
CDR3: CATSRTGGGTDTQYF

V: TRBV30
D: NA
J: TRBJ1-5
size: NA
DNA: TGTGCCTGGAGCGCGGGAGGAGGACAGCCCCAGCATTTT
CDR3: CAWSAGGGQPQHF

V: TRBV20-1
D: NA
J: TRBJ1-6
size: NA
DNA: TGCAGTGCTGGCAGGTCAAGCTCCTATAATTCACCCCTCCACTTT
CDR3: CSAGRSSSYNSPLHF

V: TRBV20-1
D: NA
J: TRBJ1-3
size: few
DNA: TGCAGTGCTAGGACAGAATCTGGAAACACCATATATTTT
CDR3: CSARTESGNTIYF

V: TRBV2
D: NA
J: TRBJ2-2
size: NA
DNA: TGTGCCAGCAGTGAAAGGTTGACTACCGGGGAGCTGTTTTTT
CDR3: CASSERLTTGELFF

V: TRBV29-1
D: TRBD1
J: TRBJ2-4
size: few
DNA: TGCAGCGTTGAAGATGGGACAGGGATCAAAAACATTCAGTACTTC
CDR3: CSVEDGTGIKNIQYF

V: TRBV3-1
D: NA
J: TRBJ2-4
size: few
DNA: TGTGCCAGCAGCCCTACATCAGGGGCGGGAAACATTCAGTACTTC
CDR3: CASSPTSGAGNIQYF

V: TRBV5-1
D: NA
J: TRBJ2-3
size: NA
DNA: TGCGCCAGCAGCTTGGCGGGGGATGGATTCACAGATACGCAGTATTTT
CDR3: CASSLAGDGFTDTQYF

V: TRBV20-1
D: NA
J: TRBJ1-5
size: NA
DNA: TGCAGTGCCCTCTATAGCAATCAGCCCCAGCATTTT
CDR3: CSALYSNQPQHF

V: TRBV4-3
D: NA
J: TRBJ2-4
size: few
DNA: TGCGCCAGCAGCCAAGATCTAGGGCTGGGAGCCAAAAACATTCAGTACTTC
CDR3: CASSQDLGLGAKNIQYF

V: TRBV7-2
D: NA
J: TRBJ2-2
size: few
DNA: TGTGCCAGCATCCTTCGCCCCGGGTGGGCCGGGGAGCTGTTTTTT
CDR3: CASILRPGWAGELFF

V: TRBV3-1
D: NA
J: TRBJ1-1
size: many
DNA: TGTGCCAGCAGCCAAGCCAGGAACACTGAAGCTTTCTTT
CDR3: CASSQARNTEAFF

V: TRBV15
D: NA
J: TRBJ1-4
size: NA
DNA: TGTGCCACCAGCAGAGATCAAACAGGGACTGATGAAAAACTGTTTTTT
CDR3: CATSRDQTGTDEKLFF

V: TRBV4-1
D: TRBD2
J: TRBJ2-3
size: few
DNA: TGCGCCAGCAGCCAATCACTAGCGGGCTACACAGATACGCAGTATTTT
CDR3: CASSQSLAGYTDTQYF

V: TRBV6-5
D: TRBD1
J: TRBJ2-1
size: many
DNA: TGTGCCAGTGGACAGGCCTACAATGAGCAGTTCTTC
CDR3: CASGQAYNEQFF

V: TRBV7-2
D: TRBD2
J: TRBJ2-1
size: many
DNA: TGTGCCAGCAGCTCACAGCCTAGCGGGAGCTCCTACAATGAGCAGTTCTTC
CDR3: CASSSQPSGSSYNEQFF

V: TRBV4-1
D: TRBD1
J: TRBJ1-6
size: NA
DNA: TGCGCCAGCAGCCAAGATTCAGGGGGCCTAGGGTCACCCCTCCACTTT
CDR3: CASSQDSGGLGSPLHF

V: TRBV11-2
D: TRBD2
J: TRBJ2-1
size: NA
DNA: TGTGCCAGCAGCTTAGCCCACGGGAGGGCCCCCAATGAGCAGTTCTTC
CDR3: CASSLAHGRAPNEQFF

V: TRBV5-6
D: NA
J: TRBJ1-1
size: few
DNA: TGTGCCAGCAGCTTACCCAGGGGAGAGGGCACTGAAGCTTTCTTT
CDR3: CASSLPRGEGTEAFF

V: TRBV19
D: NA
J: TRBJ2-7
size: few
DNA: TGTGCCAGCGGTAGCAACTCCTACGAGCAGTACTTC
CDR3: CASGSNSYEQYF

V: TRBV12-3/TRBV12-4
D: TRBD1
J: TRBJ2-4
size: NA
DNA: TGTGCCAGCAGCCCTGTGAAATTCGGCTGGACAGGGTTAGACATTCAGTACTTC
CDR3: CASSPVKFGWTGLDIQYF